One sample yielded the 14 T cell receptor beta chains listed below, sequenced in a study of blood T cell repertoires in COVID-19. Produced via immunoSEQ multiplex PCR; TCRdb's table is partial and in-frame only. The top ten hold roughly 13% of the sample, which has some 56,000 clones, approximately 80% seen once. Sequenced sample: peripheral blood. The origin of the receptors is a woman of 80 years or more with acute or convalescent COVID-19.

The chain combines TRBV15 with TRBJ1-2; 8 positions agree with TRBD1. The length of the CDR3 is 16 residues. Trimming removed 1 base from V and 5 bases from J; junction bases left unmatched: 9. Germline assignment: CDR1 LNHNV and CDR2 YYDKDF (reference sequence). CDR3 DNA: TGTGCCACCAGCAGAGTCCAGACAGGGGATCTATATGGCTACACCTTC. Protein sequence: CATSRVQTGDLYGYTF.

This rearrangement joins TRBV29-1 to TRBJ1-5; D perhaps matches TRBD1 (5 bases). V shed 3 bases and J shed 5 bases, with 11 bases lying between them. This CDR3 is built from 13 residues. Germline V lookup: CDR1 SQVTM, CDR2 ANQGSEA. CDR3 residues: CSVEWGRDQPQHF. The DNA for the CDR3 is TGCAGCGTTGAGTGGGGCAGGGATCAGCCCCAGCATTTT.

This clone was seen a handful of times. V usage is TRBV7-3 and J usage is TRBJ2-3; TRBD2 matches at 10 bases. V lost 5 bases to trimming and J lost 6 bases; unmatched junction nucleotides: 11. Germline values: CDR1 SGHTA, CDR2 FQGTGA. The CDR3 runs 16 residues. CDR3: CASSPRERGGSDTQYF. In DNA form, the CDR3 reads TGTGCCAGCAGCCCCCGCGAGCGGGGGGGCTCCGATACGCAGTATTTT.

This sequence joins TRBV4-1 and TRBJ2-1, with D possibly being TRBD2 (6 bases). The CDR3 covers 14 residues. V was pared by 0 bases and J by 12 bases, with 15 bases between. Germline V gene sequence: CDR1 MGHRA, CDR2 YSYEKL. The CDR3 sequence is CASSQDRSGGVQFF. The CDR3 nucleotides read TGCGCCAGCAGCCAAGATCGAAGCGGAGGGGTGCAGTTCTTC.

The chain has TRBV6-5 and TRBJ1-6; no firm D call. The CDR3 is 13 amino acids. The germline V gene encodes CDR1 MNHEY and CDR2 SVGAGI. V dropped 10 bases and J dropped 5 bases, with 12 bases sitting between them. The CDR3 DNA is TGTGCCACCTCCCGGGTTGATAATTCACCCCTCCACTTT. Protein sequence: CATSRVDNSPLHF.

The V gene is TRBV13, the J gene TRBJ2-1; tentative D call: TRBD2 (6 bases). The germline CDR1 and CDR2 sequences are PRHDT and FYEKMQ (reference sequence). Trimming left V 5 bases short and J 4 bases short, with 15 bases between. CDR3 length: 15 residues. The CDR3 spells CASSPDGGLYNEQFF. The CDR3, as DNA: TGTGCCAGCAGCCCGGACGGCGGACTATACAATGAGCAGTTCTTC.

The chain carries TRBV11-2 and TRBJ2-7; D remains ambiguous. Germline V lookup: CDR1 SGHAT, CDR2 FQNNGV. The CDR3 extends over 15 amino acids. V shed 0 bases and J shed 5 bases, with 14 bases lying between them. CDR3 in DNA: TGTGCCAGCAGCTTAGACTCGGTTTACCTACACGAGCAGTACTTC. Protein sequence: CASSLDSVYLHEQYF.

CDR3: CASSWDRVNQPQHF. CDR3 coding DNA: TGTGCCAGCAGTTGGGACAGGGTCAATCAGCCCCAGCATTTT. This chain uses TRBV2 with TRBJ1-5, with 9 positions matching TRBD1. Per germline, CDR1 SNHLY and CDR2 FYNNEI. V trimming: 5 bases; J trimming: 3 bases; junction bases outside the gene matches: 2. CDR3 length: 14 residues.

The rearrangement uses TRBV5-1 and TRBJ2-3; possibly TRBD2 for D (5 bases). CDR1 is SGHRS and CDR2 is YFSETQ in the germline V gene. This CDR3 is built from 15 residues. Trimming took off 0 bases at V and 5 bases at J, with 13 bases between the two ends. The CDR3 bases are TGCGCCAGCAGCTTGGCGGGGAATCCTGGAGATACGCAGTATTTT. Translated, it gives CASSLAGNPGDTQYF.

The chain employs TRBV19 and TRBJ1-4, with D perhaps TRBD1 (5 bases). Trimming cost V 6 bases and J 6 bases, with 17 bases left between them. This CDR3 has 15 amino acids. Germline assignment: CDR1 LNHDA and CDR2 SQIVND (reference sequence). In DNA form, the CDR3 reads TGTGCCAGTAGCTCCCGGGGGGGGATTGATGAAAAACTGTTTTTT. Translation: CASSSRGGIDEKLFF.

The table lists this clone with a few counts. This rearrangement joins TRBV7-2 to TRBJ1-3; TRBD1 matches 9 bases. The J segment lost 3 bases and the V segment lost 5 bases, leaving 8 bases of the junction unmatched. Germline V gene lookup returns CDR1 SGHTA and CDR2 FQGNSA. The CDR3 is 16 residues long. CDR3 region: CASSPRQGEGGNTIYF. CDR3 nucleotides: TGTGCCAGCAGCCCACGACAGGGGGAAGGTGGAAACACCATATATTTT. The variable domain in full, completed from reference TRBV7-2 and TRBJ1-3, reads GAGVSQSPSNKVTEKGKDVELRCDPISGHTALYWYRQSLGQGLEFLIYFQGNSAPDKSGLPSDRFSAERTGGSVSTLTIQRTQQEDSAVYLCASSPRQGEGGNTIYFGEGSWLTVV.

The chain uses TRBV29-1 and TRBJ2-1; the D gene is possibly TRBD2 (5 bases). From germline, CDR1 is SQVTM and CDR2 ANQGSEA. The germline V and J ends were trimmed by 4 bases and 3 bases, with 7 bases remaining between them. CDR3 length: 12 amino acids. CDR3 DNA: TGCAGCGTTGGGAGCGGCTACAATGAGCAGTTCTTC. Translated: CSVGSGYNEQFF.

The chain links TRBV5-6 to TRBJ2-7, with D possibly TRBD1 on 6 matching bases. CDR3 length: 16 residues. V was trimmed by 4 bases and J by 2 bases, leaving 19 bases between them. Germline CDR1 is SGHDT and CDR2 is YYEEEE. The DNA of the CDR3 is TGTGCCAGCAGCGGGGGCTGGGACCGCTTGACCTACGAGCAGTACTTC. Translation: CASSGGWDRLTYEQYF.

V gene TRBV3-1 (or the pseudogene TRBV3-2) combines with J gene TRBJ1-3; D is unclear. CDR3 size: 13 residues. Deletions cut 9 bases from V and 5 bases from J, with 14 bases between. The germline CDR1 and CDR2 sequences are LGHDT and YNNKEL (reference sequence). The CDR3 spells CASSMTLRNTIYF. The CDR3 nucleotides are TGTGCCAGTTCTATGACTCTTAGAAACACCATATATTTT.